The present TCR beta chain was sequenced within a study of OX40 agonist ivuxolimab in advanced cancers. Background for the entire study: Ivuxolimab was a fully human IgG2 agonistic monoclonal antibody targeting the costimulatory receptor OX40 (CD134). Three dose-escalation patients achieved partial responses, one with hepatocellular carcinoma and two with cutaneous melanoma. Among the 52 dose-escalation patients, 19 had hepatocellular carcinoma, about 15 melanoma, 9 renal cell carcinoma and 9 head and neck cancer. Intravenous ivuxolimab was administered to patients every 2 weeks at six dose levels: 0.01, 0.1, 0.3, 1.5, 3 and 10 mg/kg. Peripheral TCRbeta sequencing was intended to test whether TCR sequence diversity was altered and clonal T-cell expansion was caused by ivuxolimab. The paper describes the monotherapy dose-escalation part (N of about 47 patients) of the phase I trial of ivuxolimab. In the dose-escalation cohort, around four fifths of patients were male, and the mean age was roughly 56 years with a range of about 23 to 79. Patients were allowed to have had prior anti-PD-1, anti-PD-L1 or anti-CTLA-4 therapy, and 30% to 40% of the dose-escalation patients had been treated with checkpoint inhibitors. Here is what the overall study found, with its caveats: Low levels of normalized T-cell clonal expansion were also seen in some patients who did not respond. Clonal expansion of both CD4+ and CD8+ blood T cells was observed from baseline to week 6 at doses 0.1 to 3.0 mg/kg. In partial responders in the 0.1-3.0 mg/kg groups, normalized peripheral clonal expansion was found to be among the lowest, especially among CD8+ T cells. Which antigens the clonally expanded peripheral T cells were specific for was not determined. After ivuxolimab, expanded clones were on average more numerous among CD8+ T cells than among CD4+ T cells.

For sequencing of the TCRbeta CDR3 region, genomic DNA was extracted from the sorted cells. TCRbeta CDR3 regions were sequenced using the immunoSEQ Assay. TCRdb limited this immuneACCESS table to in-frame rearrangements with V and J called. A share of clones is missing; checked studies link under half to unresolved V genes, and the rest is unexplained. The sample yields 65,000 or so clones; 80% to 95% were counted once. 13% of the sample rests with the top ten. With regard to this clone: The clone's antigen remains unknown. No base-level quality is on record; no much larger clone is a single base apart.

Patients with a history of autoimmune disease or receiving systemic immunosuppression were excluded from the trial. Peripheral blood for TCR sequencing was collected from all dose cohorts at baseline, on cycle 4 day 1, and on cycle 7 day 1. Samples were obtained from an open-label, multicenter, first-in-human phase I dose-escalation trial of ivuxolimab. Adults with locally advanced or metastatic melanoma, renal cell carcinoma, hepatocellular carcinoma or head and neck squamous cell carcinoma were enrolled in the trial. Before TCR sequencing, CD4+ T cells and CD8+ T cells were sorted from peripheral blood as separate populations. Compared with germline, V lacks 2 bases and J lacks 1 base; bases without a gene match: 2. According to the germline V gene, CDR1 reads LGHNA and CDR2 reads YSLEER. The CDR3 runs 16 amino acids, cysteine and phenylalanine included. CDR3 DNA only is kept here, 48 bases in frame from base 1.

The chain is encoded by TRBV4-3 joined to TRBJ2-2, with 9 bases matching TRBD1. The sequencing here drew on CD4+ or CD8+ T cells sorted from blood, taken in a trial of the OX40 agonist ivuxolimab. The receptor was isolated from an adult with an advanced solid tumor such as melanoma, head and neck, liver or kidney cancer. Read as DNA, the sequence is TGCGCCAGCAGCCAAATGGACAGGGGGAACACCGGGGAGCTGTTTTTT. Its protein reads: CASSQMDRGNTGELFF.